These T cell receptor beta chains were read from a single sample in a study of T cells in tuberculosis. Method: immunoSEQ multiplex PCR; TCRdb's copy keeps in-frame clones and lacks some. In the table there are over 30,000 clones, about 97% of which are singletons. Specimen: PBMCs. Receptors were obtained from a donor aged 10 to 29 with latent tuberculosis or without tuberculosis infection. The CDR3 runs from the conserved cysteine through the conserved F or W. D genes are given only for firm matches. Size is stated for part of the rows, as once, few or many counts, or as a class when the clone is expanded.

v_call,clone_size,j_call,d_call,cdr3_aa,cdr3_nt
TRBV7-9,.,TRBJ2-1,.,CASSLAVSRAGDYNEQFF,TGTGCCAGCAGCTTAGCTGTCAGTCGGGCAGGGGATTACAATGAGCAGTTCTTC
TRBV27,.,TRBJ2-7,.,CASSRPGSSYEQYF,TGTGCCAGCTCCAGACCGGGTAGCTCCTACGAGCAGTACTTC
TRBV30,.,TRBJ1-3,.,CAWSVSRPSAGNTIYF,TGTGCCTGGAGTGTAAGCCGTCCTTCTGCTGGAAACACCATATATTTT
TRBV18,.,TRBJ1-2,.,CASSPLDQLGYTF,TGTGCCAGCTCACCGCTAGACCAGCTTGGCTACACCTTC
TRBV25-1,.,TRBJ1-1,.,CASSEYIGSTEAFF,TGTGCCAGCAGTGAATACATAGGGAGCACTGAAGCTTTCTTT
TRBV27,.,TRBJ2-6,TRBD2,CASSPGLAVSGANVLTF,TGTGCCAGCAGTCCAGGACTAGCGGTCTCTGGGGCCAACGTCCTGACTTTC
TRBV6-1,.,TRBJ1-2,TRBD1,CASSESGQKTYGYTF,TGTGCCAGCAGTGAATCGGGACAGAAAACCTATGGCTACACCTTC
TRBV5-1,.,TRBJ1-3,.,CASSPGELGNTIYF,TGCGCCAGCAGCCCTGGGGAGCTTGGAAACACCATATATTTT
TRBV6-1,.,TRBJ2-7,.,CASYPFTGSYEQYF,TGTGCCAGCTACCCTTTTACTGGCTCCTACGAGCAGTACTTC
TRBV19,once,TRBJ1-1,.,CASRTLTGNTEAFF,TGTGCCAGTAGGACTCTGACAGGGAACACTGAAGCTTTCTTT
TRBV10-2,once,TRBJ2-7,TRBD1,CASSEPGTGSEQYF,TGCGCCAGCAGTGAACCCGGGACAGGGTCCGAGCAGTACTTC
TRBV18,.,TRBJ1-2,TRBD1,CASSPDRGGYGYTF,TGTGCCAGCTCACCAGACAGGGGAGGCTATGGCTACACCTTC
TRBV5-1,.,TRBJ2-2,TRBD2,CASSFASGNVELFF,TGCGCCAGCAGCTTCGCTAGCGGGAATGTGGAGCTGTTTTTT
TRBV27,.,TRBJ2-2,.,CASEKGGSTGELFF,TGTGCCAGCGAGAAGGGGGGGAGCACCGGGGAGCTGTTTTTT
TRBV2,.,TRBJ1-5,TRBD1,CASSGGQGASNQPQHF,TGTGCCAGCAGTGGAGGACAGGGTGCAAGCAATCAGCCCCAGCATTTT
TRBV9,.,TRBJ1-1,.,CASSVGGGLGDEAFF,TGTGCCAGCAGCGTAGGTGGAGGTCTGGGAGATGAAGCTTTCTTT
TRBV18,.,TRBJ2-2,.,CASSLSTGNTGELFF,TGTGCCAGCTCACTATCGACAGGGAACACCGGGGAGCTGTTTTTT
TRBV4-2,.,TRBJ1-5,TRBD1,CASSQDPAATGVGQPQHF,TGTGCCAGCAGCCAAGATCCCGCAGCGACAGGGGTAGGTCAGCCCCAGCATTTT
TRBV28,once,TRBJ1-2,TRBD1,CASSLPRQGAIYGYTF,TGTGCCAGCAGTTTACCGAGACAGGGGGCGATATATGGCTACACCTTC
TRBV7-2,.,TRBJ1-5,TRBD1,CASSMTGTGEYQPQHF,TGTGCCAGCAGCATGACCGGGACAGGGGAGTATCAGCCCCAGCATTTT
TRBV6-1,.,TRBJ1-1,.,CASSREGTEAFF,TGTGCCAGCAGCCGGGAAGGCACTGAAGCTTTCTTT
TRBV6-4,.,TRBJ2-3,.,CASGLTASTDTQYF,TGTGCCAGCGGACTAACCGCTAGCACAGATACGCAGTATTTT
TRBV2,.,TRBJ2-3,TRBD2,CASSELSGRTDTQYF,TGTGCCAGCAGTGAACTCAGCGGGAGGACAGATACGCAGTATTTT
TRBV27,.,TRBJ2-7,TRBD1,CASTPGQGVYEQYF,TGTGCCAGCACCCCTGGACAGGGTGTCTACGAGCAGTACTTC
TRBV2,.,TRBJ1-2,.,CASSGGSGPPSYTF,TGTGCCAGCAGCGGGGGGTCCGGGCCCCCTAGCTACACCTTC
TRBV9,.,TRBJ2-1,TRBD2,CASSVWEGDEQFF,TGTGCCAGCAGCGTATGGGAGGGAGATGAGCAGTTCTTC
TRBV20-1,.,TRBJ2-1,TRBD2,CSRAGDNEQFF,TGCAGCCGGGCGGGGGATAATGAGCAGTTCTTC
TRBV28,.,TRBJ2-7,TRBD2,CASTDQEGLAGRREQYF,TGTGCCAGCACTGACCAGGAGGGGCTAGCGGGGCGTCGGGAGCAGTACTTC
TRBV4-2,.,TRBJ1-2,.,CASSQLKGVKAGGYGYTF,TGTGCCAGCAGCCAACTGAAGGGAGTAAAGGCTGGTGGCTATGGCTACACCTTC
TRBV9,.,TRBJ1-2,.,CASSVEISPAGAGYGYTF,TGTGCCAGCAGCGTAGAGATTTCCCCAGCGGGGGCGGGCTATGGCTACACCTTC
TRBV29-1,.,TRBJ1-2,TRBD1,CSVVLTGFYGYTF,TGCAGCGTTGTATTGACAGGGTTCTATGGCTACACCTTC
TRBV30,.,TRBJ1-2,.,CAWIKATGLANYGYTF,TGTGCCTGGATTAAAGCTACAGGGTTAGCTAACTATGGCTACACCTTC